This TCR beta chain was sequenced in a study of cytomegalovirus exposure and HLA in healthy donors. Likely unrecorded immune exposures existed in these nominally healthy donors. PCR primers comprised 60 Vbeta and 13 Jbeta primers. Produced via immunoSEQ multiplex PCR; TCRdb's table is partial and in-frame only. The sample shows around 130,000 clones, around 69% of them seen only once. A word on this clone: Its specificity is not known.

Study-wide results and limits: As a later analysis showed, several of the most significant clusters appeared to be linked to common viral pathogens. Investigators reported fewer than 200 TCR beta chains as tied to cytomegalovirus.

The V end lost 8 bases, the J end lost 2 bases, and 12 bases lay between the germline ends. CDR1 and CDR2 (germline): SNHLY, FYNNEI. The CDR3 sequence is 13 residues long. Material for sequencing was PBMCs. The chain links TRBV2 to TRBJ2-5; D not certain. The TCR comes from a woman aged 40 to 55 in good health and CMV-seropositive. The CDR3 DNA follows: TGTGCCAGCCATAGATTTAATCAAGAGACCCAGTACTTC. Translation: CASHRFNQETQYF.